This T cell receptor (beta chain) is from a study of T-cell memory formation after mild COVID-19 (dated by TCRdb to the early 2020s). In the study overall: TCR sequence clusters from the two donors were found to be largely donor specific. Longitudinal TCRalpha and TCRbeta repertoire sequencing tracked T-cell clones expanding and contracting after mild COVID-19 in a couple of donors. Two young, previously healthy adult volunteers made up the cohort, one male and one female. Overall study results and their limits: Balanced CD4/CD8 phenotypes were observed for clones contracting from day 15 to 85, whereas a bias towards CD4+ was observed for a second wave of clones expanding from day 15 to 37. Only a couple of mild cases were covered by the study, and larger cohorts that include severe cases with pre-infection samples were considered necessary. SARS-CoV-2 specificity was not confirmed for the second-wave clones peaking on day 37. The detection of some responding clones in pre-infection memory suggests that pre-existing cross-reactive memory T cells joined the SARS-CoV-2 response. Contracting CD4+ clones were found mainly in CM and EM memory subsets, while CD8+ clones were enriched in EMRA.

The sample was run on an Illumina NovaSeq 6000. cDNA libraries for TCRalpha and TCRbeta were prepared by 5'RACE using constant-segment primers, with sample barcodes and unique molecular identifiers added. RNA was extracted from every sample with Trizol reagent. The libraries were amplified in two PCR steps, and the second step added a second sample barcode and Illumina TruSeq adapters. The libraries were sequenced on an Illumina NovaSeq using 2 x 150 bp paired-end reads. On the authors' methods: The reads were demultiplexed and collapsed into UMI-guided consensus sequences using migec v1.2.7. Using mixcr v2.1.11, UMI consensuses were aligned to TRA and TRB V and J templates and then assembled into clonotypes. A clonotype was counted as expanded or contracted only if both edgeR and NoisET called the change significant, with noise models trained on biological replicates. For edgeR calls, the thresholds were a false discovery rate-adjusted p below 0.01 and a log2 fold-change of 1. PCA with hierarchical clustering of max-normalized trajectories of the 1000 most abundant clonotypes was used as exploratory dynamics analysis. Separately sequenced CD4+ and CD8+ repertoires were used to assign the CD4 or CD8 phenotype of responding clones. TCRdb itself trimmed the public reads at Q25 with fastp, ran MiXCR and retained productive beta chains. Under each unique CDR3 protein, matching rows form one entry showing the most common genes and DNA. The V and J calls here are based on TCRdb, not the publication. The sample records hundreds of thousands of distinct CDR3 sequences, approximately 8% of which are singletons. The top ten hold around a fifth of the sample.

Ficoll-Paque density gradient centrifugation was used to isolate PBMCs. From a lookup of the germline V gene, CDR1 and CDR2 are SGDLS and YYNGEE. Reading from cysteine to phenylalanine, the CDR3 counts 15 amino acids. The entry retains the CDR3 DNA only, 45 bases that are in frame from base 1. V loses 4 bases at its end and J loses 7 bases; junction bases beyond the gene matches: 6. A remark on this clonotype: Which antigen it targets is not known. Base qualities are not provided; no much larger clone lies one nucleotide away.

Sequencing input: PBMCs or a T cell subset sorted from them (not recorded which). The V gene is TRBV9 and the J gene is TRBJ1-6, and 9 junctional nucleotides match TRBD1. The receptor comes from a man aged 18 to 29 who had mild COVID-19 (a few samples of this study predate the infection). The sample titles of this study are shuffled in the database, so cell type and time point are left out; the donor was told from shared clones. The CDR3 amino acid sequence is: CASSPWDRENSPLHF. The nucleotides are TGTGCCAGCAGCCCGTGGGACAGGGAGAATTCACCCCTCCACTTT.